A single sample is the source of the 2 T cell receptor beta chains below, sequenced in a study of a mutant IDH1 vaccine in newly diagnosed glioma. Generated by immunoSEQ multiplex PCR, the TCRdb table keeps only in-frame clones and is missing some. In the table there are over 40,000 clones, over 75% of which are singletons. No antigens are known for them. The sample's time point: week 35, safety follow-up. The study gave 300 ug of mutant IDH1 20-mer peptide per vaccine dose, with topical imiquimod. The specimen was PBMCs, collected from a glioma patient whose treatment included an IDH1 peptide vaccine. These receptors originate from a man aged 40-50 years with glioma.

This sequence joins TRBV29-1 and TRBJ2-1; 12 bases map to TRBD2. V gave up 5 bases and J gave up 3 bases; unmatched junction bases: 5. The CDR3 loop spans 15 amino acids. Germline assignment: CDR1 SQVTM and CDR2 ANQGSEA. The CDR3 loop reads CSVHGLAGNYNEQFF. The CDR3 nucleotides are TGCAGCGTTCACGGACTAGCGGGGAACTACAATGAGCAGTTCTTC.

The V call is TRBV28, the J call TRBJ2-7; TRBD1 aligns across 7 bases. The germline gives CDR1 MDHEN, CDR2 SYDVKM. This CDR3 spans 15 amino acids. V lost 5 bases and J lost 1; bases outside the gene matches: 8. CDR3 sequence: CASSPTGVMSYEQYV. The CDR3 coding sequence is TGTGCCAGCAGTCCCACAGGGGTTATGTCCTACGAGCAGTACGTC.